This passage covers 27 T cell receptor beta chains from one sample sequenced in a study of tumor-infiltrating lymphocytes in primary liver carcinoma. A constant-region primer served to make TCR beta cDNA from about 500 ng total RNA. Researchers made the TCR beta libraries by running three nested multiplex PCR rounds with slightly modified ARM-PCR. TRBV1-TRBV30 forward primers paired with a C-beta reverse primer were used in the first two PCR rounds, which ran approximately 10 cycles each. TCRdb processed the multiplex PCR reads anew with MiXCR; each CDR3 protein has one entry. The table has hundreds of thousands of distinct CDR3 sequences, roughly 60% seen once. Unsorted whole blood yielded the blood RNA, and germline DNA was also extracted. Source material: peripheral blood. The receptors derive from a man between 35 and 55 years old with primary liver carcinoma and hepatitis B virus infection.

This clonotype was detected only once. No conserved phenylalanine or tryptophan is present at the end of the CDR3, so a read error is the likely explanation. The genes are TRBV14 and TRBJ2-7; unclear D gene. CDR3 size: 16 residues. The germline gives CDR1 SGHDN, CDR2 FVKESK. The CDR3 region is CPSSQGSQSSSYEQYL. The CDR3 DNA reads as TGTCCCAGCAGCCAAGGTTCGCAGTCATCCTCCTACGAGCAGTACCTC.

Comment on this clonotype: This may come from a read error, since a much larger clone is one base off. V usage is TRBV6-1 and J usage is TRBJ1-5, with D tentatively TRBD1 (6 bases). The germline CDR1 and CDR2 sequences are MNHNS and SASEGT. CDR3 length: 13 residues. Trimming removed 1 base from V and 11 bases from J, with 12 bases in between. This CDR3 reads CASSEDREQSQHF. In DNA, the CDR3 is TGTGCCAGCAGTGAAGACAGGGAACAGTCCCAGCATTTT.

Concerning this clonotype itself: Compared with germline, one end of the junction differs, possibly owing to a read error. The chain recombines TRBV4-1 with TRBJ2-1; no clear D. CDR1 is MGHRA and CDR2 is YSYEKL in the germline V gene. The CDR3 has 16 residues. The CDR3 bases are TGCGCCAGCAGCCACCTCGACACGAACTCCTACTATGAGCATTTCTTC. Protein: CASSHLDTNSYYEHFF.

As concerns this clonotype: Sequence at one end of the junction differs from germline and may be a read error. The V call is TRBV29-1, the J call TRBJ2-7, with D maybe TRBD1 (5 bases). Looked up from germline, CDR1 is SQVTM and CDR2 is ANQGSEA. There are 10 residues in the CDR3. CDR3 residues: CSVEEGDQYF. The CDR3 DNA sequence: TGCAGTGTTGAAGAAGGGGATCAGTACTTC.

The chain employs TRBV11-1 and TRBJ2-7; D is uncertain. CDR3 length: 12 amino acids. Germline lookup yields CDR1 SGHAT and CDR2 FQDESV (reference sequence). Trimming took 1 base from V and 13 from J, leaving 14 bases between them. The CDR3 nucleotides are TGTGCCAGCAGCTTAGGCAGCTACGTGCATTACTTC. Residues: CASSLGSYVHYF.

This chain links TRBV24-1 with TRBJ1-5, with D unclear. V lost 3 bases and J lost 3, with 8 bases in between. Germline CDR1 reads KGHDR; CDR2 reads SFDVKD. The CDR3 totals 14 residues. The chain's CDR3 is CATSDPGYNQPQHF. CDR3 bases: TGTGCCACCAGTGATCCCGGGTACAATCAGCCCCAGCATTTT.

The gene calls are TRBV30 and TRBJ2-1; the D is unclear. Germline assignment: CDR1 GTSNPN and CDR2 SVGIG (reference sequence). This CDR3 region has 13 residues. The germline V and J ends were trimmed by 2 bases and 7 bases, with 12 bases remaining between them. Here the CDR3 reads CAWSILSGNEQFF. The CDR3 DNA follows: TGTGCCTGGAGTATACTAAGTGGGAATGAGCAGTTCTTC.

This clonotype was seen a handful of times. The junction departs from the called germline gene at one end, perhaps through a read error. V is TRBV5-1 and J is TRBJ2-5; D not resolved. Germline V gene lookup returns CDR1 SGHRS and CDR2 YFSETQ. This CDR3 contains 14 residues. Here the CDR3 reads CASSLRRYQETQYF. CDR3 DNA: TGTGCCAGCAGCTTGAGGCGGTACCAAGAGACCCAGTACTTC.

The chain's CDR3 is CASSEREYEQYF. CDR3 sequence (DNA): TGTGCCAGCAGCGAGCGGGAGTACGAGCAGTACTTC. The chain recombines TRBV13 with TRBJ2-7; TRBD2 matches at 8 bases. J gave up 4 bases and V 5 bases, and 1 base lay outside the gene matches. The CDR3 runs 12 residues. Germline loops: CDR1 PRHDT, CDR2 FYEKMQ (reference sequence).

As to this clonotype: This could be a read error, since a much larger clone is one nucleotide away. The chain uses TRBV12-3 or TRBV12-4 and TRBJ2-3, with a tentative D call TRBD2 (5 bases). The CDR3 is 15 residues long. V dropped 5 bases and J dropped 3 bases, with 15 bases sitting between them. CDR3: CASSRPGLRTDTQYF. Here the CDR3 DNA reads TGTGCCAGCAGTCGGCCCGGACTGAGAACAGATACGCAGTATTTT.

The chain joins TRBV6-2 or TRBV6-3 to TRBJ2-5, with 15 bases matching TRBD2. Looked up from germline, CDR1 is MNHEY and CDR2 is SVGEGT. This CDR3 contains 17 residues. Trimming cost V 8 bases and J 1 base; bases outside gene matches: 8. This CDR3 reads CASGLAGGPIGQETQYF. The CDR3 region has the DNA TGTGCCAGCGGACTAGCGGGAGGGCCCATCGGCCAAGAGACCCAGTACTTC.

This clonotype was observed at least ten times. The rearrangement joins TRBV29-1 to TRBJ2-1, with D uncertain. Germline V gene sequence: CDR1 SQVTM, CDR2 ANQGSEA. This CDR3 has 14 residues. V lost 5 bases and J lost 7, with 18 bases in between. CDR3 in amino acids: CSVPYRALSNEQFF. Here the CDR3 DNA reads TGCAGCGTTCCGTATAGGGCTCTCAGTAATGAGCAGTTCTTC.

This clonotype has more than one count but fewer than ten. The junction shows a germline mismatch at one end, possibly a read error. The V and J genes are TRBV6-5 and TRBJ1-1; D might be TRBD1 (5 bases). Germline CDR1 reads MNHEY; CDR2 reads SVGAGI. The CDR3 length is 16 residues. CDR3 DNA sequence: TGTGTCAGCAGTTATGATGCAGGGTCCTTGAACACTGAAGCCTTCTTT. It specifies CVSSYDAGSLNTEAFF.

In regard to this clonotype: This could be a read error, since a much larger clone is one nucleotide away. The chain is built from TRBV7-8 and TRBJ1-5; 7 positions match TRBD1. Germline CDR1 reads SGHVS; CDR2 reads FQNEAQ. The CDR3 spans 16 residues. CDR3: CASSFGTNRGNQPQRF. DNA for the CDR3: TGTGCCAGCAGCTTCGGGACGAACAGGGGCAATCAGCCCCAGCGTTTT. Variable domain in full (rest from reference TRBV7-8 and TRBJ1-5): GAGVSQSPRYKVAKRGQDVALRCDPISGHVSLFWYQQALGQGPEFLTYFQNEAQLDKSGLPSDRFFAERPEGSVSTLKIQRTQQEDSAVYLCASSFGTNRGNQPQRFGDGTRLSIL.

As for this clonotype: The CDR3 ends on some other residue instead of the conserved phenylalanine or tryptophan, so this is likely a read error. The V and J genes are TRBV11-2 and TRBJ1-1; a possible D gene is TRBD1 (5 bases). Trimming left V 5 bases short and J 0 bases short, with 19 bases between. Germline CDR1 is SGHAT and CDR2 is FQNNGV. The CDR3 sequence is 17 residues long. CDR3 nucleotides: TGTGCCAGCAGCCCCCTAGGGACGAAGTTCATGAACACTGAAGCTTTCCTT. As protein: CASSPLGTKFMNTEAFL.

A word on this clonotype: A much larger clonotype is one base distant, so this may be a read error. The chain is built from TRBV12-3 or TRBV12-4 and TRBJ2-2, with D hard to call. CDR3 length: 11 residues. Trimming pared 7 bases from V and 9 bases from J, leaving 9 bases between. The CDR3 nucleotides are TGTGCCAGCACCCTTGCCTGGGAGCTGTTTTTT. Translating it yields CASTLAWELFF.

Points on this clonotype: The CDR3 does not close with the conserved phenylalanine or tryptophan, likely indicating a read error. This chain links TRBV6-6 with TRBJ1-5, with a possible D match to TRBD1 (5 bases). Germline V gene lookup returns CDR1 MNHNY and CDR2 SVGAGI (reference sequence). This CDR3 has 14 residues. As DNA, the CDR3 is TGTGCCAGCAGTCATGGGGCGTCCAATCAGCTCCAGCATTTA. Residues: CASSHGASNQLQHL.

In regard to this clonotype: The junction departs from germline at one end; a sequencing error may be responsible. The chain has TRBV11-1 and TRBJ1-1; D gene ambiguous. CDR3 size: 15 residues. Germline values: CDR1 SGHAT, CDR2 FQDESV (reference sequence). In DNA form, the CDR3 reads TGTGCCAGTAGCTCACGGAAAGGGATAGGGACTGAAGCTTTCTTT. This translates into CASSSRKGIGTEAFF.

This clonotype has ten or more counts. The rearrangement uses TRBV6-5 and TRBJ2-3; 11 bases agree with TRBD1. The V gene end was trimmed by 6 bases and the J gene end by 4 bases; junction bases not matched to a gene: 3. The germline V gene has CDR1 MNHEY and CDR2 SVGAGI. The CDR3 runs 14 residues. CDR3: CASSRTGGPDTQYF. For the CDR3, the DNA is TGTGCCAGCAGCCGGACAGGGGGCCCAGATACGCAGTATTTT.

On this clonotype itself: The final CDR3 position lacks the conserved phenylalanine or tryptophan, pointing to a likely read error. V and J are TRBV11-1 and TRBJ2-7; 9 bases fit TRBD2. CDR3 length: 17 residues. From germline, CDR1 is SGHAT and CDR2 FQDESV (reference sequence). V lost 5 bases and J lost 5; bases outside the gene matches: 16. The CDR3 sequence: CASSRPALAGASHEQYY. For the CDR3, the DNA is TGTGCCAGCAGCCGTCCTGCCTTAGCGGGAGCCAGCCACGAGCAGTACTAC.

The chain has TRBV14 and TRBJ2-7; 7 bases match TRBD2. Unmatched junction bases numbered 10, after V lost 5 bases and J lost 6 bases. The V gene's germline CDR1 is SGHDN and CDR2 FVKESK. This CDR3 comprises 14 residues. CDR3 bases: TGTGCCAGCAGCAAATGGAGCGGGATGAGCGAGCAGTACTTC. It yields the protein CASSKWSGMSEQYF.

For this clonotype: With a much larger clone just one base away, this may be a read error. Since the CDR3 does not end with the conserved phenylalanine or tryptophan, this likely comes from a read error. The chain joins TRBV5-1 to TRBJ2-7; D unresolved. This CDR3 comprises 12 residues. Trimming took off 3 bases at V and 0 bases at J, with 4 bases between the two ends. Germline V lookup: CDR1 SGHRS, CDR2 YFSETQ. The CDR3 nucleotides read TGCGCCAGCAGCTCCTACTCCTACGAGCAGTACATC. Its protein product is CASSSYSYEQYI.

This clonotype was observed once. The conserved phenylalanine or tryptophan is not found at the CDR3 terminus, so this likely reflects a read error. The chain links TRBV10-1 to TRBJ2-7; either TRBD1 or TRBD2 may supply D (5 bases each). The CDR3 consists of 13 residues. From germline, CDR1 is WNHNN and CDR2 SYGVQD (reference sequence). As DNA, the CDR3 is TGCGCTAGCAGTGCCGGGACCTACTACGAGCAGTACTTA. Encoded protein: CASSAGTYYEQYL.

This chain connects TRBV11-2 to TRBJ2-3; D remains ambiguous. CDR1 is SGHAT, CDR2 FQNNGV, per germline. The CDR3 is 15 amino acids. Trimming removed 1 base at V and 0 bases at J, with 8 bases between. Here the CDR3 reads CASSLALTSTDTQYF. CDR3 coding DNA: TGTGCCAGCAGCTTAGCACTAACTAGCACAGATACGCAGTATTTT.

As regards this clonotype: This clone may be a read error of a much larger clone one base away. The J gene is TRBJ1-5, the V gene TRBV12-3 or TRBV12-4; D might be TRBD1 (5 bases). The CDR3 has 13 amino acids. The CDR3 DNA reads as TGTGTCAGCAGTACGAGGGGTGGGGGGCCCCAGCATTTT. This translates into CVSSTRGGGPQHF.

With regard to this clonotype: This could be a read error, since a much larger clone is one nucleotide away. This chain links TRBV10-3 with TRBJ2-4; 7 bases map to TRBD1. The junction had 7 bases not matched to a gene; V was cut back by 8 bases and J by 0 bases. Germline assignment: CDR1 ENHRY and CDR2 SYGVKD. The length of the CDR3 is 15 residues. In nucleotides, the CDR3 is TGTGCCATCTTAGACAACAGGGGAGCCAAAAACATTCAGTACTTC. Protein: CAILDNRGAKNIQYF.

To note about this clonotype: This may come from a read error, since a much larger clone is one base off. DNA of the CDR3: TGTGCCAGCAGCTTGGTGGTGACGGAGTACGAGCAGTTCTTC. This codes for CASSLVVTEYEQFF. This chain connects TRBV5-5 to TRBJ2-7; D is unresolved. The J call may not be correct, given that the DNA end is closer to TRBJ2-1. CDR1 SGHKS and CDR2 YYEKEE come from the germline V gene (reference sequence). CDR3 length: 14 residues.